This TCR beta chain was sequenced for a study of T cell responses to AZD1222 COVID-19 vaccine. J lost 5 bases, V lost 1 base, and 7 bases had no gene match. This CDR3 is 16 amino acids long. Germline-derived CDR1 and CDR2 are LGHDT and YNNKEL (reference sequence). The study's findings and limits: White British ancestry dominated among donors, who included more females, and clonal diversity was possibly underestimated. The study reported that nearly half of spike-specific TCRs target unmutated variant regions. The repertoires were collected only after the peak T cell response. Vaccine-related CD4 TCRs covered spike, predominating at 160-218 and 743-854.

The data were produced by immunoSEQ multiplex PCR, yet TCRdb's version contains in-frame clones alone and is incomplete. The sample shows some 96,000 clones, about 81% of them seen only once. Remarks on this clone: Antigen specificity is unknown.

The starting material was peripheral blood, obtained 28 days after the second AZD1222 dose. This rearrangement joins TRBV3-1 (or the pseudogene TRBV3-2) to TRBJ1-1, with TRBD1 identical over 10 bases. This receptor was obtained from an adult who received the AZD1222 COVID-19 vaccine. The CDR3 sequence: CASSQVTGGAGTEAFF. The CDR3 DNA reads as TGTGCCAGCAGCCAAGTGACAGGGGGCGCGGGGACTGAAGCTTTCTTT.